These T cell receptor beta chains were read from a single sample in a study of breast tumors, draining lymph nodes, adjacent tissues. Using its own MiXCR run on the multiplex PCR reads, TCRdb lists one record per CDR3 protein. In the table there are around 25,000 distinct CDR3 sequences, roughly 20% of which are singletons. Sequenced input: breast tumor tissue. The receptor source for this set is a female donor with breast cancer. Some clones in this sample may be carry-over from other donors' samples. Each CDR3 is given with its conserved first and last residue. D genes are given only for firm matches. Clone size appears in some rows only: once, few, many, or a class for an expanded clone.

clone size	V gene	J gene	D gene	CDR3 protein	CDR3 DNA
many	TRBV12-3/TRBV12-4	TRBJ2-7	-	CASRGGRNYEQYF	TGTGCCAGCAGAGGTGGAAGGAATTACGAGCAGTACTTC
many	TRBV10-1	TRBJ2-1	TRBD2	CASSAIAGGSWNEQFF	TGCGCCAGCAGTGCTATAGCGGGAGGATCGTGGAATGAGCAGTTCTTC
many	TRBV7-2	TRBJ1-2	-	CASSPRQDGYGYTF	TGTGCCAGCAGCCCCCGCCAGGATGGGTATGGCTACACCTTC
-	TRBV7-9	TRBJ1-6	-	CASSPTAPGNSPLHF	TGTGCCAGCAGCCCGACAGCTCCGGGGAATTCACCCCTCCACTTT
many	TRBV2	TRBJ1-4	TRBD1	CASTMGQPWGELFF	TGTGCCAGCACCATGGGACAGCCATGGGGGGAACTGTTTTTT
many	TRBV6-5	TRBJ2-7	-	CASSYSPRLEQYF	TGTGCCAGCAGTTACTCGCCGCGGCTCGAGCAGTACTTC
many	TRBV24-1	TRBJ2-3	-	CATSDFGRAEDTQYF	TGTGCCACCAGTGATTTCGGCAGGGCAGAAGATACGCAGTATTTT
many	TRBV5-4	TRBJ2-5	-	CASSSQGGVETQYF	TGTGCCAGCAGCTCTCAAGGGGGGGTTGAGACCCAGTACTTC
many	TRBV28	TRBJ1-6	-	CASSRRGRQNSPLHF	TGTGCCAGCAGCCGACGGGGCAGGCAAAATTCACCCCTCCACTTT
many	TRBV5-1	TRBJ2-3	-	CASSFEGGGTDTQYF	TGCGCCAGCAGCTTCGAGGGAGGAGGCACAGATACGCAGTATTTT
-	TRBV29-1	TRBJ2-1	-	CSVSNNEQFF	TGCAGCGTTTCGAACAATGAGCAGTTCTTC
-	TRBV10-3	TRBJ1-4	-	CAIGSGEVDEKLFF	TGTGCCATCGGATCAGGGGAGGTTGACGAAAAACTGTTTTTT
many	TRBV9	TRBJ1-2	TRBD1	CASSVRDRGYGYTF	TGTGCCAGCAGCGTACGGGACAGGGGGTATGGCTACACCTTC
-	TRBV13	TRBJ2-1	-	CASSLLGSPYNEQSF	TGTGCCAGCAGCTTACTTGGCTCCCCTTACAATGAGCAGTCCTTC
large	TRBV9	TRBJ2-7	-	CASSSVGGEQYF	TGTGCCAGCAGCAGTGTTGGGGGCGAGCAGTACTTC
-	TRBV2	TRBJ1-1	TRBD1	CASSAQGGGRNTEAFF	TGTGCCAGCAGTGCTCAGGGGGGTGGGAGGAACACTGAAGCTTTCTTT
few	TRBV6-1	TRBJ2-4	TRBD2	CASSGTRLGIQYF	TGTGCCAGCAGTGGGACTAGACTTGGTATTCAGTACTTC
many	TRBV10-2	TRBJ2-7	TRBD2	CASSRGLADNYEQYF	TGCGCCAGCAGCCGGGGACTAGCGGATAACTACGAGCAGTACTTC
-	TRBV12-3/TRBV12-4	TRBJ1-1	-	CASSLLSTKAFF	TGTGCCAGCAGCTTACTTTCTACTAAAGCTTTCTTT